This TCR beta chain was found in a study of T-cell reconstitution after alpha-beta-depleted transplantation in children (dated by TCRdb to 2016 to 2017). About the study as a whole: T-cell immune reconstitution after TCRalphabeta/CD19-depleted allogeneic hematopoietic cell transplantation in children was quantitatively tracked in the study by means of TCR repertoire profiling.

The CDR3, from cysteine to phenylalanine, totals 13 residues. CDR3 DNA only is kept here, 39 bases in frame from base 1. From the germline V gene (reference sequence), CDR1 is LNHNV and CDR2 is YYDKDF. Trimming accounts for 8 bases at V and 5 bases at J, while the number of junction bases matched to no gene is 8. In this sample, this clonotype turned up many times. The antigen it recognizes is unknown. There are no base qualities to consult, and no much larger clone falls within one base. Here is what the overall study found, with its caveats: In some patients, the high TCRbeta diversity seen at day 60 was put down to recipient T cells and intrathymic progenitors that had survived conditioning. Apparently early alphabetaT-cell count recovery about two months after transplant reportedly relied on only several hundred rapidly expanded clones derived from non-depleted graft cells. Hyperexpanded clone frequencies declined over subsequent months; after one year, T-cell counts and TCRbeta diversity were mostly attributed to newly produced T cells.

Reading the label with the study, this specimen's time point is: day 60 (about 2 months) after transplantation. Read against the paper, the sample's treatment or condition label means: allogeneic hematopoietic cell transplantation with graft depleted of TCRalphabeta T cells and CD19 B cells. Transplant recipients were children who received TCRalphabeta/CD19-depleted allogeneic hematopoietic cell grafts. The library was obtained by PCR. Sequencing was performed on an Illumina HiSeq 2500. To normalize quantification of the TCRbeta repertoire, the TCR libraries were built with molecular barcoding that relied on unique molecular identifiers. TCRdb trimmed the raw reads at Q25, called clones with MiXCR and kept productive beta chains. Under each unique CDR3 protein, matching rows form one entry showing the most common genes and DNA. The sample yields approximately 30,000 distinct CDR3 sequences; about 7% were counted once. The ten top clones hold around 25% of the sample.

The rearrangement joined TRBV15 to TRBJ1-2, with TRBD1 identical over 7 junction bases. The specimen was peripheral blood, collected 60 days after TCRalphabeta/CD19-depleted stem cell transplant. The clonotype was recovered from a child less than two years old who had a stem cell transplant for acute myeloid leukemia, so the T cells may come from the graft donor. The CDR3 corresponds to CATSGGARYGYTF. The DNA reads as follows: TGTGCCACCTCAGGGGGGGCGCGGTATGGCTACACCTTC.